The source of this T cell receptor (beta chain) is a study of vaccination effects on CD4 cells after COVID-19. As for the study in general: The participants, recipients of two vaccine doses, got either BNT162b2 or mRNA-1273. There were a couple of convalescent patients who gave samples 16 days and one week before vaccination.

Study-level findings and limits: Vaccine- and infection-induced clones showed marked clonal contraction late following vaccination.

This clone was detected only a few times. No antigen is known for it. The CDR3 covers 18 residues. CDR1 and CDR2 from the germline V gene are MNHGY and SAAAGT. V lost 2 bases and J lost 0; bases outside the gene matches: 11. Here immunoSEQ multiplex PCR was the method, and the copy in TCRdb shows in-frame clones only, minus some. The sample lists roughly 25,000 clones, 75% to 85% occurring once. Sequencing in the ViraFEST assay came after antigen-specific CD4+ T cells had been expanded with viral peptide pools, which were used to stimulate PBMC. With more than 9 days of culture completed, CD4+ T cells were isolated. It was between March and December 2020 that the person had a SARS-CoV-2 infection confirmed by PCR. Cultivation was performed at 1.5 million to 2.5 million PBMC per well with about 9.6 IU/ml IL-2 and around 10 ug/ml peptides added.

The rearrangement joins TRBV6-8 to TRBJ2-7; TRBD2 matches 9 bases. The sequence derives from a human donor who had a prior SARS-CoV-2 infection. This material consisted of CD4+ T cells from PBMCs cultured with HCoV-NL63 spike peptides, taken before COVID-19 vaccination. CDR3 region: CASSYLKRLAERSYEQYF. DNA for the CDR3: TGTGCCAGCAGTTACCTAAAACGACTAGCGGAGCGCTCCTACGAGCAGTACTTC.